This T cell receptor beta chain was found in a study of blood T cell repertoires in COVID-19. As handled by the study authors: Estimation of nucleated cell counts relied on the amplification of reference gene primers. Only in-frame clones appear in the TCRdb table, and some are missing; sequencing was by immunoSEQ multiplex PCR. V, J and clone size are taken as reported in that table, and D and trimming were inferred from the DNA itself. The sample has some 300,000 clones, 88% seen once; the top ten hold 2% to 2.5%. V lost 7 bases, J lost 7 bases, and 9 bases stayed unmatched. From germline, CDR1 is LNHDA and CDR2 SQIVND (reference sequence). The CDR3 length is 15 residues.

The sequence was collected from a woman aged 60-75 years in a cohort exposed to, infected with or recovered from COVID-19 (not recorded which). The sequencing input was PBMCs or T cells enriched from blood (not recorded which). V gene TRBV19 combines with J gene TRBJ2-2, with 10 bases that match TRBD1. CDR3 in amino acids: CASNLGGQGVGELFF. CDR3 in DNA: TGTGCCAGTAATTTGGGAGGACAGGGGGTCGGGGAGCTGTTTTTT.